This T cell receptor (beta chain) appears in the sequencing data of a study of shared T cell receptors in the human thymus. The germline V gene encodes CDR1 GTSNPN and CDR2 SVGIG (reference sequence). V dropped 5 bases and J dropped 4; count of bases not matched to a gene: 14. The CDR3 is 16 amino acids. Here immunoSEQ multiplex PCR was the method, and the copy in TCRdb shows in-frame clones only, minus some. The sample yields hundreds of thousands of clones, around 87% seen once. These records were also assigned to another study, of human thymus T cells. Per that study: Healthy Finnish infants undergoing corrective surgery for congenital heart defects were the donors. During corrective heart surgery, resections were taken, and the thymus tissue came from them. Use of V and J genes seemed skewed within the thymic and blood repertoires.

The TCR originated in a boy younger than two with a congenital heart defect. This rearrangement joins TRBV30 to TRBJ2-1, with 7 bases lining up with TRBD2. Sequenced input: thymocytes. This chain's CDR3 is CAWLPQRGWQYNEQFF. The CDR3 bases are TGTGCCTGGCTTCCCCAGCGGGGCTGGCAGTACAATGAGCAGTTCTTC. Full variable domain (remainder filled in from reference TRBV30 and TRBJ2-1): SQTIHQWPATLVQPVGSPLSLECTVEGTSNPNLYWYRQAAGRGLQLLFYSVGIGQISSEVPQNLSASRPQDRQFILSSKKLLLSDSGFYLCAWLPQRGWQYNEQFFGPGTRLTVL.